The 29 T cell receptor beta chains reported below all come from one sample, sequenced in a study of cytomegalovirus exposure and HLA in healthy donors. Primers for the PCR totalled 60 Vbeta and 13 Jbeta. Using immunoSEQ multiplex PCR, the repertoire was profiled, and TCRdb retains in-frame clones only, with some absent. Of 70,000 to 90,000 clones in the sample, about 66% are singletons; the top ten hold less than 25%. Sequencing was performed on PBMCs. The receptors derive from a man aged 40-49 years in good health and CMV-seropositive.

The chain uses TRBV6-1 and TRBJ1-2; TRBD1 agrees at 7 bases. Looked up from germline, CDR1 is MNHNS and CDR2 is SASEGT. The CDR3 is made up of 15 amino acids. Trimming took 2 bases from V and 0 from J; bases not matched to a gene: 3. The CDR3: CASSETGTANYGYTF. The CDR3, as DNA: TGTGCCAGCAGTGAAACAGGGACAGCTAACTATGGCTACACCTTC.

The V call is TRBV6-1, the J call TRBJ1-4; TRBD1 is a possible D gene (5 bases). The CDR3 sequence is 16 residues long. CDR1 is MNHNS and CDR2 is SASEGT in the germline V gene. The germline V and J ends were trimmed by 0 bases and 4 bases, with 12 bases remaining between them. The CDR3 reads CASSEAGGGGNEKLFF. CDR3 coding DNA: TGTGCCAGCAGTGAAGCCGGCGGGGGTGGTAATGAAAAACTGTTTTTT.

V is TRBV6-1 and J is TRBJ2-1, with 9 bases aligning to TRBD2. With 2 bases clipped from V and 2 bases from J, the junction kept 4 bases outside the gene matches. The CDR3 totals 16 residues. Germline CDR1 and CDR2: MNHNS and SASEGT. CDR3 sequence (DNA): TGTGCCAGCAGTGAATGGGAGCGGGGGGCCTACAATGAGCAGTTCTTC. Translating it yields CASSEWERGAYNEQFF.

This CDR3 is CASSGDGGGTDTQYF. The CDR3 DNA reads as TGTGCCAGCAGCGGAGATGGGGGGGGCACAGATACGCAGTATTTT. The rearrangement joins TRBV7-3 to TRBJ2-3; 7 bases map to TRBD2. The length of the CDR3 is 15 residues. The V gene's germline CDR1 is SGHTA and CDR2 FQGTGA. J was trimmed by 1 base and V by 5 bases; bases with no gene match: 6.

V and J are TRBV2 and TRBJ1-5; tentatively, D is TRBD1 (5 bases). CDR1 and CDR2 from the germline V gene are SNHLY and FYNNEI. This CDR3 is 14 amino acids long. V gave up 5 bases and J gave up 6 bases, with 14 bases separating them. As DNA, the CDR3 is TGTGCCAGCAGTTCACAGGTTACAGGTCAGCCCCAGCATTTT. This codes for CASSSQVTGQPQHF.

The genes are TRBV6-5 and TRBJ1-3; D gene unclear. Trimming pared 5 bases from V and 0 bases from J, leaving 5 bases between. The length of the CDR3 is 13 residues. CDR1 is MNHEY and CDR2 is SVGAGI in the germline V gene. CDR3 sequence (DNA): TGTGCCAGCAGTGGCATCTCTGGAAACACCATATATTTT. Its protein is CASSGISGNTIYF.

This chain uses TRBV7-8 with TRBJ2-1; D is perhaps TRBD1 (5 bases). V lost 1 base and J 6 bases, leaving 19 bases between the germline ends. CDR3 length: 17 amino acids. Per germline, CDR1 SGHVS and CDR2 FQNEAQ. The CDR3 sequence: CASSLEWKGFRGNEQFF. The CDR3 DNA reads TGTGCCAGCAGCTTAGAGTGGAAGGGGTTTAGGGGCAATGAGCAGTTCTTC.

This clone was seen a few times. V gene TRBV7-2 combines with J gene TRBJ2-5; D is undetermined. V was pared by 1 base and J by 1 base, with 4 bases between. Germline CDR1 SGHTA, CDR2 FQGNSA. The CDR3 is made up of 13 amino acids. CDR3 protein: CASSLVSQETQYF. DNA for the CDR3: TGTGCCAGCAGCTTAGTCAGCCAAGAGACCCAGTACTTC. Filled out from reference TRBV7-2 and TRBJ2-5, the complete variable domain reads GAGVSQSPSNKVTEKGKDVELRCDPISGHTALYWYRQSLGQGLEFLIYFQGNSAPDKSGLPSDRFSAERTGGSVSTLTIQRTQQEDSAVYLCASSLVSQETQYFGPGTRLLVL.

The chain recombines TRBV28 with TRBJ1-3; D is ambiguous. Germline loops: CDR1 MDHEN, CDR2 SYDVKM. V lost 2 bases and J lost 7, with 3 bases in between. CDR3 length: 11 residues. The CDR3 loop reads CASSLENTIYF. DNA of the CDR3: TGTGCCAGCAGTTTAGAGAACACCATATATTTT.

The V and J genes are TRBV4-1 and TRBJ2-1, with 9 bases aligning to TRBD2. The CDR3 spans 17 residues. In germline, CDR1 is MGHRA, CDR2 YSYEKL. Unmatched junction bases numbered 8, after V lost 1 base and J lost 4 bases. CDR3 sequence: CASSQGRGGLGYNEQFF. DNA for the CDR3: TGCGCCAGCAGCCAAGGGCGGGGGGGCCTCGGGTACAATGAGCAGTTCTTC.

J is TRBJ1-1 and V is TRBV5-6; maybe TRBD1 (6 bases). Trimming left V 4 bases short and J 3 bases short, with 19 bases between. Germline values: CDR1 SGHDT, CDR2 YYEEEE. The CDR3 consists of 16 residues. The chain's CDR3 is CASSGDTGSGDTEAFF. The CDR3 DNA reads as TGTGCCAGCAGCGGGGACACAGGGTCCGGGGACACTGAAGCTTTCTTT.

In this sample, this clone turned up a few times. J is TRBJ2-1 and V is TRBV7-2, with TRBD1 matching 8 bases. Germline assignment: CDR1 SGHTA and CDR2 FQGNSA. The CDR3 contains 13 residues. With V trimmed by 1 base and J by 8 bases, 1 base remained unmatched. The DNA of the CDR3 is TGTGCCAGCAGCTTAGACAGGGGGGATGAGCAGTTCTTC. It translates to CASSLDRGDEQFF. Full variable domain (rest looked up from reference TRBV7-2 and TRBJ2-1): GAGVSQSPSNKVTEKGKDVELRCDPISGHTALYWYRQSLGQGLEFLIYFQGNSAPDKSGLPSDRFSAERTGGSVSTLTIQRTQQEDSAVYLCASSLDRGDEQFFGPGTRLTVL.

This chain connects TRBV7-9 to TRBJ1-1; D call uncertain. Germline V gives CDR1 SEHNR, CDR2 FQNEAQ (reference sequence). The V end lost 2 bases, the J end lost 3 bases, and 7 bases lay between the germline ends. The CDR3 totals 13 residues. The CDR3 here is CASSLTPDTEAFF. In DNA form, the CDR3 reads TGTGCCAGCAGCTTAACTCCGGACACTGAAGCTTTCTTT. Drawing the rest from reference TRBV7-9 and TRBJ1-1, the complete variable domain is DTGVSQNPRHKITKRGQNVTFRCDPISEHNRLYWYRQTLGQGPEFLTYFQNEAQLEKSRLLSDRFSAERPKGSFSTLEIQRTEQGDSAMYLCASSLTPDTEAFFGQGTRLTVV.

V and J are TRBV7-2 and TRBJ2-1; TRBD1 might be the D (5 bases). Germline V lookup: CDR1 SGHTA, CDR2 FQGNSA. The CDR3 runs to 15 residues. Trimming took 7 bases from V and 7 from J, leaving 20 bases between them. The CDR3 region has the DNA TGTGCCAGCACCTGGCCCCAGGGTCATATGAATGAGCAGTTCTTC. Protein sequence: CASTWPQGHMNEQFF.

CDR3 sequence: CASSYRQVMNTEAFF. CDR3 bases: TGTGCCAGCAGTTACCGTCAGGTGATGAACACTGAAGCTTTCTTT. The chain couples TRBV6-5 to TRBJ1-1; D is undetermined. The CDR3 has 15 residues. Per the germline V gene, CDR1 is MNHEY and CDR2 is SVGAGI. Trimming removed 2 bases from V and 0 bases from J, with 10 bases in between.

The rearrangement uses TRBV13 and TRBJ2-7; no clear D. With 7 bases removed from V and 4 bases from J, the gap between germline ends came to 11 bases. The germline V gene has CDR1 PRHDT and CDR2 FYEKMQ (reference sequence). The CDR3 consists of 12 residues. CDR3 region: CASTRSGYEQYF. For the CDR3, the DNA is TGTGCCAGCACCAGATCCGGGTACGAGCAGTACTTC.

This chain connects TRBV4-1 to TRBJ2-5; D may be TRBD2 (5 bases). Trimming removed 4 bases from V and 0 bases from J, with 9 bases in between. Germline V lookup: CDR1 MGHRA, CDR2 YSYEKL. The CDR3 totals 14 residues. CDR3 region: CASSLLSDQETQYF. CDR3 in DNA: TGCGCCAGCAGCCTCCTTAGCGACCAAGAGACCCAGTACTTC.

CDR3 in DNA: TGCGCCAGCAGCCCGGGACAGGGCGACGGCTACACCTTC. Protein product: CASSPGQGDGYTF. The gene calls are TRBV5-1 and TRBJ1-2; 9 bases agree with TRBD1. There are 13 residues in the CDR3. Per the germline V gene, CDR1 is SGHRS and CDR2 is YFSETQ. The V gene end was trimmed by 4 bases and the J gene end by 8 bases; junction bases not matched to a gene: 6.

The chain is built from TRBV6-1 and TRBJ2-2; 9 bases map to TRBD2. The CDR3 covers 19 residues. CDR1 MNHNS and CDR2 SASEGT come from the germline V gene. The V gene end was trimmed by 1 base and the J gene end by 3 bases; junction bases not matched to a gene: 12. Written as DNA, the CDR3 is TGTGCCAGCAGTGAAGTGGTAGCGGGGGCCTTCGGGGACACCGGGGAGCTGTTTTTT. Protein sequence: CASSEVVAGAFGDTGELFF.

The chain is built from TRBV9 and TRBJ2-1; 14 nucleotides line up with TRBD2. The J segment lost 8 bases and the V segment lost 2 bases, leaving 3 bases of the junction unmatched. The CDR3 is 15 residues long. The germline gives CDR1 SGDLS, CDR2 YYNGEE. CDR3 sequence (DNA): TGTGCCAGCAGCGTCGGGACTAGCGGGGGTGATGAGCAGTTCTTC. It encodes CASSVGTSGGDEQFF.

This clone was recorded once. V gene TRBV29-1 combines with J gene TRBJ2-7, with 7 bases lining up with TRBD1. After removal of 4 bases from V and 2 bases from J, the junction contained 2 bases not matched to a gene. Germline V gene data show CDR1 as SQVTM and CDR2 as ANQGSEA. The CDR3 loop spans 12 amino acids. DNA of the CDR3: TGCAGCGTTGTTACAGGGGCCTACGAGCAGTACTTC. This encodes CSVVTGAYEQYF.

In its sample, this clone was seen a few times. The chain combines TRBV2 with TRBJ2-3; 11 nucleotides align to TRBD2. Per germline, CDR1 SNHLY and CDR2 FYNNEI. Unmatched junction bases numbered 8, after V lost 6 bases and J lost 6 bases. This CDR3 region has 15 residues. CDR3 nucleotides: TGTGCCAGCAGCGGTAGCGGGGGGGCCAAGGATACGCAGTATTTT. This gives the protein CASSGSGGAKDTQYF.

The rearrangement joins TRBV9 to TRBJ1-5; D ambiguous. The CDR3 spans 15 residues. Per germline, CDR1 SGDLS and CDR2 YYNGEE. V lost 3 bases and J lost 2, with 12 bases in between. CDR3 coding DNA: TGTGCCAGCAGCGGCACTCCTGGAGGCAATCAGCCCCAGCATTTT. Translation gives CASSGTPGGNQPQHF.

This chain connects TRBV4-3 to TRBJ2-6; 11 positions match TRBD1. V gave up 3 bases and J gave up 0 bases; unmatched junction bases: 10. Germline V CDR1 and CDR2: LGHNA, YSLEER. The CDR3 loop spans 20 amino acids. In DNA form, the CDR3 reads TGCGCCAGCAGCCACGTAGCCGGGACAGGGGGGAGCTCTGGGGCCAACGTCCTGACTTTC. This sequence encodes CASSHVAGTGGSSGANVLTF.

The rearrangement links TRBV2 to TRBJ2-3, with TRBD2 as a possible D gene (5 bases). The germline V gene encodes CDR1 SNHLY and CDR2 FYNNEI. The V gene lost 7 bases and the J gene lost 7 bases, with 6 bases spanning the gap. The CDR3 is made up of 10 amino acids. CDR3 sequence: CASTGNTQYF. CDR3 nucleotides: TGTGCCAGCACGGGAAATACGCAGTATTTT.

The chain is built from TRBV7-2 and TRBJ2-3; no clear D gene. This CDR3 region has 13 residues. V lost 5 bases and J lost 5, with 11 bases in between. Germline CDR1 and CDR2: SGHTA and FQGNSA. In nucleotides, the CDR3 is TGTGCCAGCAGCGCCAGAGCAGGAGATACGCAGTATTTT. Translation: CASSARAGDTQYF.

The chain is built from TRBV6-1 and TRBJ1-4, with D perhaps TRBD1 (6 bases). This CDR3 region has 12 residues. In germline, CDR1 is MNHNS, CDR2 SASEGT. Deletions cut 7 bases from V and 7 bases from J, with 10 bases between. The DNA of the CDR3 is TGTGCCAGCACGCGAGGGGGTGAAAAACTGTTTTTT. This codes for CASTRGGEKLFF.

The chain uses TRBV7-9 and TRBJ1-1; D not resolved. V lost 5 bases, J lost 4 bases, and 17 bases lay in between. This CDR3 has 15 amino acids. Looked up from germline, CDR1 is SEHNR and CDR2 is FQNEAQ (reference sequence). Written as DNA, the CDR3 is TGTGCCAGCAGCCAGGTGGCCACCGGCGCCACTGAAGCTTTCTTT. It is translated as CASSQVATGATEAFF.

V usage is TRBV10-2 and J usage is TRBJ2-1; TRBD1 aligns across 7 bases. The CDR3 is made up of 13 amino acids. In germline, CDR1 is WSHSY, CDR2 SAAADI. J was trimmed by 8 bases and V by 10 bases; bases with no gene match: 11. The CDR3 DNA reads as TGCGCCACTAACCGGGACAGACTCGATGAGCAGTTCTTC. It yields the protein CATNRDRLDEQFF.